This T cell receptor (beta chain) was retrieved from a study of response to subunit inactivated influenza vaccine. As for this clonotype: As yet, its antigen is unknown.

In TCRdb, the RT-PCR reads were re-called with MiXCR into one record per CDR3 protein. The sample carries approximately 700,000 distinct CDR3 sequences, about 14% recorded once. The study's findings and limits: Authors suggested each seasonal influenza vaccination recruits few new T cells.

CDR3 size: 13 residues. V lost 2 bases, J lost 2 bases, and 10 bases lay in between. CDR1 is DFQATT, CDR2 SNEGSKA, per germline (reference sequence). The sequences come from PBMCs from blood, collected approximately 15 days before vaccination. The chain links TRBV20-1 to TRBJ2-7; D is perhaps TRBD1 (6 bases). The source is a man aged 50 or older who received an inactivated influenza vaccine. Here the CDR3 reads CSARWDITYEQYF. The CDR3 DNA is TGCAGTGCTAGATGGGACATCACCTACGAGCAGTACTTC.